This T cell receptor (beta chain) emerged from a study of blood T cells in healthy people across ages. V was pared by 1 base and J by 11 bases, with 9 bases between. CDR3 size: 12 residues. The germline V gene has CDR1 SGHTA and CDR2 FQGNSA. Whole-study results and caveats: Diversity estimates from one million T cells were considered underestimates.

PCR was performed a second time for roughly 6 to 12 cycles using a sample-barcoded 5' primer and a J-beta primer mix. TCRdb processed the 5' RACE reads anew with MiXCR; each CDR3 protein has one entry. The sample contains under 1,100,000 distinct CDR3 sequences, less than 25% of which appear only once. Points on this clonotype: What it binds is unknown.

This same sample was also part of a study on T cells of mothers and their children. That paper adds: Samples were obtained from a few healthy Caucasian mothers and their six children.

Sequencing used blood. The V gene is TRBV7-2, the J gene TRBJ1-5; no reliable D call. This receptor was identified in a girl aged 2 to 10 in good health. CDR3 region: CASSLGSGAQHF. The CDR3 DNA reads as TGTGCCAGCAGCTTAGGGTCGGGAGCCCAGCATTTT.